A single sample is the source of the 24 T cell receptor beta chains below, sequenced in a study of T-cell reconstitution after alpha-beta-depleted transplantation in children. During its preparation, the TCRbeta library received unique molecular identifiers. Each CDR3 protein is one row after TCRdb ran MiXCR on the PCR reads. The sample contains 200,000 to 250,000 distinct CDR3 sequences, about 24% of which appear only once. The sequencing used PBMCs, mostly from graft donor cells, collected 360 days after TCRalphabeta/CD19-depleted stem cell transplant. The receptors here all came from a female patient between 2 and 10 years old who had a stem cell transplant for congenital amegakaryocytic thrombocytopenia, so the T cells may come from the graft donor.

The chain links TRBV7-2 to TRBJ1-1; D is possibly TRBD1 (5 bases). Trimming removed 3 bases from V and 7 bases from J, with 12 bases in between. This CDR3 comprises 13 residues. Per the germline V gene, CDR1 is SGHTA and CDR2 is FQGNSA. CDR3 sequence: CASSFIRDREAFF. CDR3 coding DNA: TGTGCCAGCAGCTTCATCAGGGATCGTGAAGCTTTCTTT.

About this clonotype itself: At one boundary the junction diverges from the germline segment, which might be a read error. The chain combines TRBV5-4 with TRBJ1-4; TRBD1 aligns across 8 bases. Germline V gene lookup returns CDR1 SGHNT and CDR2 YYREEE (reference sequence). This CDR3 is 14 amino acids long. The chain's CDR3 is CASTLDRENEKLFF. CDR3 nucleotides: TGTGCCAGCACCTTGGACAGGGAAAATGAAAAACTGTTTTTT.

This clonotype came up a few times. This CDR3 is CASRLAGDLYEQYF. CDR3 DNA: TGTGCCAGCCGCTTAGCGGGGGACCTCTACGAGCAGTACTTC. The rearrangement joins TRBV12-3 or TRBV12-4 to TRBJ2-7; 9 bases map to TRBD2. The length of the CDR3 is 14 residues. V dropped 8 bases and J dropped 3; count of bases not matched to a gene: 8.

This chain links TRBV6-1 with TRBJ2-7; 8 bases are a match to TRBD2. Germline V gene data show CDR1 as MNHNS and CDR2 as SASEGT. The CDR3 sequence is 18 residues long. The V and J ends lost 6 bases and 4 bases, in that order; junction bases with no gene match: 20. Here the CDR3 reads CASSRRDLAGRGVYEQYF. CDR3 coding DNA: TGTGCCAGCAGCCGTAGAGATCTAGCGGGCCGGGGGGTATACGAGCAGTACTTC.

Regarding this clonotype: The junction and the germline gene differ at one end; a read error may be behind it. The rearrangement joins TRBV10-3 to TRBJ2-7; 9 bases are a match to TRBD1. The CDR3 has 13 residues. Germline V CDR1 and CDR2: ENHRY, SYGVKD. Written as DNA, the CDR3 is TGTGCCCTCAGGGACAGGGAAGACTACGAGCAGTACTTC. Amino acid sequence: CALRDREDYEQYF.

V usage is TRBV2 and J usage is TRBJ2-1; 13 bases agree with TRBD2. From germline, CDR1 is SNHLY and CDR2 FYNNEI. The CDR3 runs to 16 residues. With V trimmed by 5 bases and J by 4 bases, 5 bases remained unmatched. As DNA, the CDR3 is TGTGCCAGCAGTCAAAGGGGACTAGCGGGATACAATGAGCAGTTCTTC. It codes for CASSQRGLAGYNEQFF.

This clonotype has more than one count but fewer than ten. The genes are TRBV7-9 and TRBJ1-2, with 11 bases fitting TRBD1. Trimming at V came to 2 bases and at J to 4 bases, leaving 9 bases not matched to a gene. The V gene's germline CDR1 is SEHNR and CDR2 FQNEAQ (reference sequence). The CDR3 loop spans 17 amino acids. CDR3 sequence reads: CASSLRDRGSSSYGYTF. Here the CDR3 DNA reads TGTGCCAGCAGCTTACGGGACAGGGGGTCTTCGAGCTATGGCTACACCTTC.

This clonotype was picked up a small number of times. The CDR3 protein is CASRDGTSGSDEQFF. The DNA of the CDR3 is TGCGCCAGCAGGGACGGGACTAGCGGGAGCGATGAGCAGTTCTTC. The chain is built from TRBV5-1 and TRBJ2-1; the match to TRBD2 covers 14 bases. J gave up 8 bases and V 5 bases, and 6 bases lay outside the gene matches. CDR1 and CDR2 from the germline V gene are SGHRS and YFSETQ. The CDR3 has 15 residues.

V usage is TRBV6-2 or TRBV6-3 and J usage is TRBJ2-1; D may be TRBD1 (5 bases). Germline V gene sequence: CDR1 MNHEY, CDR2 SVGEGT. V was shortened by 0 bases and J by 8 bases, with 17 bases between the two germline ends. The CDR3 runs to 16 residues. CDR3 region: CASSYSTDSSPDEQFF. The CDR3 region has the DNA TGTGCCAGCAGTTACTCGACAGACAGCTCCCCCGATGAGCAGTTCTTC.

The V and J genes are TRBV29-1 and TRBJ2-1, with D maybe TRBD1 (5 bases). Looked up from germline, CDR1 is SQVTM and CDR2 is ANQGSEA. The CDR3 is made up of 18 amino acids. V lost 4 bases to trimming and J lost 7 bases, with 29 bases between them. The CDR3 reads CSVAVGPGRVTYNNEQFF. The CDR3 nucleotides are TGCAGCGTTGCGGTGGGCCCGGGCAGGGTAACGTATAATAATGAGCAGTTCTTC.

This clonotype was picked up many times. This chain links TRBV7-2 with TRBJ2-7, with 9 bases lining up with TRBD2. Germline V CDR1 and CDR2: SGHTA, FQGNSA. J lost 0 bases, V lost 2 bases, and 2 bases had no gene match. This CDR3 is 15 amino acids long. The DNA of the CDR3 is TGTGCCAGCAGCTTAATAGCGGGAGCCTCCTACGAGCAGTACTTC. Protein sequence: CASSLIAGASYEQYF. Combining the CDR3 with reference TRBV7-2 and TRBJ2-7 gives the whole variable domain GAGVSQSPSNKVTEKGKDVELRCDPISGHTALYWYRQSLGQGLEFLIYFQGNSAPDKSGLPSDRFSAERTGGSVSTLTIQRTQQEDSAVYLCASSLIAGASYEQYFGPGTRLTVT.

In its sample, this clonotype was seen a few times. Germline is not matched at one junction end, which may reflect a read error. V and J are TRBV3-1 and TRBJ2-4, with D tentatively TRBD1 or TRBD2 (5 bases each). This CDR3 is 15 amino acids long. Germline V gives CDR1 LGHDT, CDR2 YNNKEL (reference sequence). CDR3 region: CASTQNRDPGNIQYF. The CDR3 DNA reads as TGTGCCAGCACCCAAAACCGGGACCCCGGGAACATTCAGTACTTC.

This clonotype occurred many times. The rearrangement joins TRBV5-1 to TRBJ1-5, with D hard to call. Germline CDR1 reads SGHRS; CDR2 reads YFSETQ. V dropped 0 bases and J dropped 1 base, with 5 bases sitting between them. The CDR3 has 14 residues. CDR3 sequence: CASSLGGSNQPQHF. The DNA for the CDR3 is TGCGCCAGCAGCTTGGGAGGAAGCAATCAGCCCCAGCATTTT.

The table lists this clonotype with a few counts. The chain uses TRBV28 and TRBJ2-2; D is possibly TRBD2 (7 bases). The V and J ends lost 6 bases and 0 bases respectively, with 23 bases between them. Germline CDR1 and CDR2: MDHEN and SYDVKM. This CDR3 has 19 residues. CDR3 in amino acids: CASRTQGRRGTPNTGELFF. In DNA, the CDR3 is TGTGCCAGCAGGACCCAGGGACGGCGGGGGACACCGAACACCGGGGAGCTGTTTTTT.

This clonotype was observed a handful of times. This chain links TRBV20-1 with TRBJ1-4, with a tentative D call TRBD1 (6 bases). The V gene's germline CDR1 is DFQATT and CDR2 SNEGSKA (reference sequence). CDR3 size: 14 residues. Trimming took off 3 bases at V and 8 bases at J, with 16 bases between the two ends. In DNA form, the CDR3 reads TGCAGTGCTAGGGGGGGGCCTTCCAACGAAAAACTGTTTTTT. This encodes CSARGGPSNEKLFF.

V is TRBV10-3 and J is TRBJ1-1; 10 nucleotides line up with TRBD1. The V gene's germline CDR1 is ENHRY and CDR2 SYGVKD. V lost 11 bases and J lost 5; bases outside the gene matches: 8. The CDR3 runs 13 residues. The CDR3 DNA reads as TGTGCCGCAGGGGACAGGGGACGTACTGAAGCTTTCTTT. It yields the protein CAAGDRGRTEAFF.

J is TRBJ2-3 and V is TRBV20-1, with a tentative D call TRBD1 (5 bases). CDR3 length equals 12 residues. From germline, CDR1 is DFQATT and CDR2 SNEGSKA (reference sequence). Trimming removed 0 bases at V and 6 bases at J, with 7 bases between. In DNA form, the CDR3 reads TGCAGTGCTAGAGACCACAGGGATACGCAGTATTTT. Amino acids: CSARDHRDTQYF.

The gene calls are TRBV13 and TRBJ1-4; TRBD1 agrees at 8 bases. The CDR3 length is 13 residues. J gave up 8 bases and V 6 bases, and 5 bases lay outside the gene matches. Germline V gives CDR1 PRHDT, CDR2 FYEKMQ (reference sequence). In nucleotides, the CDR3 is TGTGCCAGCAGTGGTCAGGGGGCGGAAAAACTGTTTTTT. Translation: CASSGQGAEKLFF.

The chain's CDR3 is CASSQELAGSIQYF. The CDR3 region has the DNA TGTGCCAGCAGCCAAGAGCTCGCGGGGAGCATTCAGTACTTC. This chain uses TRBV3-1 with TRBJ2-4; D possibly corresponds to TRBD2 (6 bases). Deletions cut 0 bases from V and 9 bases from J, with 12 bases between. The CDR3 contains 14 residues. In germline, CDR1 is LGHDT, CDR2 YNNKEL (reference sequence).

This clonotype was detected a few times. The CDR3 spells CASTRLQGASEAFF. CDR3 DNA: TGTGCCAGCACACGACTTCAAGGGGCGTCTGAAGCTTTCTTT. This sequence joins TRBV12-3 or TRBV12-4 and TRBJ1-1; D perhaps matches TRBD1 (5 bases). V gave up 7 bases and J gave up 6 bases, with 18 bases separating them. The CDR3 runs to 14 residues.

The sample holds many counts of this clonotype. The chain couples TRBV12-3 or TRBV12-4 to TRBJ2-3, with unresolved D. There are 14 residues in the CDR3. The ends were cut back, 3 bases at V and 1 base at J, with 8 bases in the middle. CDR3 bases: TGTGCCAGCAGTTTCGGGCAGGGCACAGATACGCAGTATTTT. Amino acid sequence: CASSFGQGTDTQYF.

This clonotype occurred a few times. The chain combines TRBV5-1 with TRBJ2-1, with D uncertain. The CDR3 consists of 13 residues. Germline V gene sequence: CDR1 SGHRS, CDR2 YFSETQ. V shed 5 bases and J shed 7 bases, with 13 bases lying between them. CDR3 amino acids: CASSPGLWNEQFF. CDR3 DNA sequence: TGCGCCAGCAGTCCAGGTCTGTGGAATGAGCAGTTCTTC. The variable domain in full, completed from reference TRBV5-1 and TRBJ2-1, reads KAGVTQTPRYLIKTRGQQVTLSCSPISGHRSVSWYQQTPGQGLQFLFEYFSETQRNKGNFPGRFSGRQFSNSRSEMNVSTLELGDSALYLCASSPGLWNEQFFGPGTRLTVL.

This clonotype was counted only a few times. The V gene is TRBV28, the J gene TRBJ1-2; a possible D gene is TRBD1 (6 bases). Trimming shortened V by 5 bases and J by 12 bases, and 16 bases separated the two germline ends. Per the germline V gene, CDR1 is MDHEN and CDR2 is SYDVKM. The CDR3 runs to 12 residues. The CDR3 sequence is CASSTRKGGNTF. Written as DNA, the CDR3 is TGTGCCAGCAGTACCCGAAAGGGGGGAAACACCTTC.

The rearrangement uses TRBV6-2 or TRBV6-3 and TRBJ2-3, with 7 bases matching TRBD1. CDR1 MNHEY and CDR2 SVGEGT come from the germline V gene. V trimming: 6 bases; J trimming: 4 bases; junction bases outside the gene matches: 10. The CDR3 is made up of 15 amino acids. The DNA for the CDR3 is TGTGCCAGCAGAATAACAGGGGTTCCCCCAGATACGCAGTATTTT. This translates into CASRITGVPPDTQYF.